Below, one T cell receptor beta chain is given with its context. These data belong to a study of T cells in women clearing cervical HPV infection. Generated by immunoSEQ multiplex PCR, the TCRdb table keeps only in-frame clones and is missing some. Found here are 15,000 to 20,000 clones; the top ten clones hold about a sixth. Sample: blood buffy coat. This sequence originates from a woman between 18 and 75 years old with a cervical HPV16 infection that either progressed to CIN3+ or cleared (not recorded which).

The sequenced CDR3 bases are TGTGCCAGCAGTGACTCTGCGGGGGGGCCCACAGATACG. Translated, it gives CASSDSAGGPTDT. The full CDR3 reads CASSDSAGGPTDTQYF. V gene TRBV6-4 combines with J gene TRBJ2-3; TRBD2 agrees at 9 bases. The missing CDR3 end, 3 residues past where the read stops, is filled in from the germline J gene. The length of the CDR3 is 16 residues. Germline CDR1 MRHNA, CDR2 SNTAGT. V was pared by 0 bases and J by 2 bases, with 3 bases of the junction left unmatched.